Shown below are 31 T cell receptor beta chains from a single sample sequenced in a study of cytomegalovirus exposure and HLA in healthy donors. Researchers ran the PCR with 60 Vbeta and 13 Jbeta primers. Generated by immunoSEQ multiplex PCR, the TCRdb table keeps only in-frame clones and is missing some. The sample has fewer than 110,000 clones, under 80% seen once. The source material was PBMCs. The source is a woman in her thirties or forties in good health and CMV-seropositive.

This chain links TRBV19 with TRBJ1-6; 12 bases align to TRBD1. In germline, CDR1 is LNHDA, CDR2 SQIVND (reference sequence). Trimming cost V 5 bases and J 5 bases; bases outside gene matches: 7. There are 17 residues in the CDR3. CDR3 sequence reads: CASSFPGQGADNSPLHF. The CDR3 region has the DNA TGTGCCAGTAGTTTTCCGGGACAGGGGGCCGATAATTCACCCCTCCACTTT.

The chain employs TRBV5-5 and TRBJ2-1; 9 nucleotides line up with TRBD2. The CDR3 runs to 18 residues. Looked up from germline, CDR1 is SGHKS and CDR2 is YYEKEE (reference sequence). V trimming: 2 bases; J trimming: 0 bases; junction bases outside the gene matches: 9. CDR3 in amino acids: CASSLQAGGSSSYNEQFF. CDR3 DNA sequence: TGTGCCAGCAGCTTACAAGCGGGGGGAAGTAGCTCCTACAATGAGCAGTTCTTC. The full variable domain, rest sourced from reference TRBV5-5 and TRBJ2-1, is DAGVTQSPTHLIKTRGQQVTLRCSPISGHKSVSWYQQVLGQGPQFIFQYYEKEERGRGNFPDRFSARQFPNYSSELNVNALLLGDSALYLCASSLQAGGSSSYNEQFFGPGTRLTVL.

The genes are TRBV5-6 and TRBJ1-2; D is ambiguous. Germline assignment: CDR1 SGHDT and CDR2 YYEEEE. The CDR3 length is 12 residues. V shed 1 base and J shed 4 bases, with 5 bases lying between them. In DNA, the CDR3 is TGTGCCAGCAGCTTGTCCGGCTATGGCTACACCTTC. Protein product: CASSLSGYGYTF.

This sequence joins TRBV30 and TRBJ1-5; D might be TRBD1 (5 bases). Germline V gives CDR1 GTSNPN, CDR2 SVGIG (reference sequence). V was pared by 1 base and J by 4 bases, with 11 bases between. The CDR3 contains 14 residues. The CDR3 reads CAWSGAGTNQPQHF. Here the CDR3 DNA reads TGTGCCTGGAGTGGGGCAGGGACTAATCAGCCCCAGCATTTT. The full variable domain, with the rest looked up from reference TRBV30 and TRBJ1-5, is SQTIHQWPATLVQPVGSPLSLECTVEGTSNPNLYWYRQAAGRGLQLLFYSVGIGQISSEVPQNLSASRPQDRQFILSSKKLLLSDSGFYLCAWSGAGTNQPQHFGDGTRLSIL.

V usage is TRBV5-6 and J usage is TRBJ1-3, with D hard to call. The germline CDR1 and CDR2 sequences are SGHDT and YYEEEE. This CDR3 region has 17 residues. V dropped 2 bases and J dropped 4 bases, with 19 bases sitting between them. The chain's CDR3 is CASSFRQSVGHGNTIYF. In DNA, the CDR3 is TGTGCCAGCAGCTTTAGGCAGAGCGTGGGTCACGGAAACACCATATATTTT. Full variable domain (outside the CDR3, taken from reference TRBV5-6 and TRBJ1-3): DAGVTQSPTHLIKTRGQQVTLRCSPKSGHDTVSWYQQALGQGPQFIFQYYEEEERQRGNFPDRFSGHQFPNYSSELNVNALLLGDSALYLCASSFRQSVGHGNTIYFGEGSWLTVV.

The sample holds one count of this clone. The V call is TRBV4-3, the J call TRBJ1-1, with TRBD1 matching over 11 bases. Germline CDR1 and CDR2: LGHNA and YSLEER. The V gene end was trimmed by 5 bases and the J gene end by 5 bases; junction bases not matched to a gene: 4. This CDR3 contains 14 residues. CDR3 DNA sequence: TGCGCCAGCAGCTTGGGACAGGGGGTTACTGAAGCTTTCTTT. Its protein product is CASSLGQGVTEAFF.

The chain combines TRBV5-6 with TRBJ2-7; possible D gene TRBD1, 6 bases. V was cut by 3 bases and J by 5 bases, with 15 bases left in between. CDR1 and CDR2 (germline): SGHDT, YYEEEE. The CDR3 length is 14 residues. The DNA of the CDR3 is TGTGCCAGCAGCTATACGGGACAACGCGACGAGCAGTACTTC. Translated: CASSYTGQRDEQYF.

The rearrangement links TRBV19 to TRBJ2-3; the match to TRBD1 covers 10 bases. V shed 6 bases, J shed 2 bases, and the junction held 5 bases outside the gene matches. This CDR3 comprises 15 residues. Germline V gene lookup returns CDR1 LNHDA and CDR2 SQIVND (reference sequence). The CDR3 nucleotides read TGTGCCAGTAGAGAAGGGACAGGGGTCACAGATACGCAGTATTTT. As protein: CASREGTGVTDTQYF.

Concerning this clone: The CDR3 carries no conserved terminal phenylalanine or tryptophan, so it likely arises from a read error. This CDR3 reads CAWTGTGTGYTS. The CDR3 nucleotides read TGTGCCTGGACCGGGACAGGGACTGGCTACACCTCC. The rearrangement links TRBV30 to TRBJ1-2; TRBD1 matches at 9 bases. This CDR3 is built from 12 residues. Trimming removed 4 bases from V and 7 bases from J; junction bases left unmatched: 4. Per the germline V gene, CDR1 is GTSNPN and CDR2 is SVGIG (reference sequence).

This clone was recorded a few times. The chain carries TRBV7-9 and TRBJ2-1; a weak D match, TRBD2 (6 bases). Germline CDR1 SEHNR, CDR2 FQNEAQ (reference sequence). CDR3 size: 17 residues. V was cut by 7 bases and J by 5 bases, with 24 bases left in between. CDR3 region: CASNSLTGRGAHNEQFF. The CDR3 DNA follows: TGTGCCAGCAATTCCCTAACGGGGCGGGGTGCCCACAATGAGCAGTTCTTC.

The chain carries TRBV6-6 and TRBJ1-1; 7 positions agree with TRBD1. V lost 2 bases and J lost 2; bases outside the gene matches: 5. Germline V gene data show CDR1 as MNHNY and CDR2 as SVGAGI (reference sequence). CDR3 size: 15 residues. In DNA form, the CDR3 reads TGTGCCAGCAGTTACGCGGACAGGACCAACACTGAAGCTTTCTTT. Its translation: CASSYADRTNTEAFF.

The rearrangement joins TRBV6-6 to TRBJ2-7; the D gene is possibly TRBD1 (5 bases). Germline V gene sequence: CDR1 MNHNY, CDR2 SVGAGI (reference sequence). The CDR3 totals 13 residues. The ends were cut back, 5 bases at V and 7 bases at J, with 15 bases in the middle. CDR3 region: CASSKSQGREQYF. In nucleotides, the CDR3 is TGTGCCAGCAGTAAATCTCAGGGTCGGGAGCAGTACTTC.

This clone was seen more than once but under ten times. The chain is built from TRBV6-1 and TRBJ2-5, with D perhaps matching TRBD2 (7 bases). Looked up from germline, CDR1 is MNHNS and CDR2 is SASEGT. V was trimmed by 6 bases and J by 5 bases, leaving 19 bases between them. The CDR3 spans 15 residues. The DNA of the CDR3 is TGTGCCAGCAGGGTTTATGGCGGGGGCGGGGAGACCCAGTACTTC. Protein sequence: CASRVYGGGGETQYF.

CDR3 loop: CASNAGAQAYEQYF. CDR3 DNA sequence: TGTGCCAGCAACGCAGGGGCCCAAGCCTACGAGCAGTACTTC. V and J are TRBV6-5 and TRBJ2-7, with D perhaps TRBD1 (6 bases). This CDR3 contains 14 residues. Deletions cut 7 bases from V and 2 bases from J, with 15 bases between. Germline V CDR1 and CDR2: MNHEY, SVGAGI.

The chain carries TRBV6-6 and TRBJ1-5; no firm D call. The CDR3 has 12 residues. CDR1 is MNHNY, CDR2 SVGAGI, per germline (reference sequence). V was clipped by 8 bases and J by 7 bases, with 12 bases between them. The DNA of the CDR3 is TGTGCCAGCCGGCAGATCGGGCAGCCCCAGCATTTT. Residues: CASRQIGQPQHF.

CDR3 amino acids: CASSVDRGVTDTQYF. The CDR3 nucleotides read TGTGCCAGCAGCGTAGATCGGGGGGTTACAGATACGCAGTATTTT. This chain connects TRBV9 to TRBJ2-3; 7 bases are a match to TRBD2. The CDR3 is made up of 15 amino acids. Losses at the gene ends were 0 bases for V and 3 bases for J; bases not matched to a gene: 4. Germline V gives CDR1 SGDLS, CDR2 YYNGEE. Variable domain in full (rest from reference TRBV9 and TRBJ2-3): DSGVTQTPKHLITATGQRVTLRCSPRSGDLSVYWYQQSLDQGLQFLIQYYNGEERAKGNILERFSAQQFPDLHSELNLSSLELGDSALYFCASSVDRGVTDTQYFGPGTRLTVL.

The chain employs TRBV7-8 and TRBJ1-2, with D unresolved. The CDR3 extends over 14 amino acids. Deletions cut 1 base from V and 5 bases from J, with 11 bases between. Per the germline V gene, CDR1 is SGHVS and CDR2 is FQNEAQ. The CDR3 region has the DNA TGTGCCAGCAGCTTAGGGGAGCTTGGGTATGGCTACACCTTC. This sequence encodes CASSLGELGYGYTF.

The rearrangement links TRBV5-1 to TRBJ2-2; no clear D gene. The germline gives CDR1 SGHRS, CDR2 YFSETQ. Trimming removed 5 bases from V and 0 bases from J, with 8 bases in between. The CDR3 is made up of 14 amino acids. CDR3 in amino acids: CASRRQTNTGELFF. Here the CDR3 DNA reads TGCGCCAGCAGGCGGCAGACGAACACCGGGGAGCTGTTTTTT. The variable domain in full, completed from reference TRBV5-1 and TRBJ2-2, reads KAGVTQTPRYLIKTRGQQVTLSCSPISGHRSVSWYQQTPGQGLQFLFEYFSETQRNKGNFPGRFSGRQFSNSRSEMNVSTLELGDSALYLCASRRQTNTGELFFGEGSRLTVL.

This chain connects TRBV5-1 to TRBJ2-1; D uncertain. In germline, CDR1 is SGHRS, CDR2 YFSETQ. Trimming stripped 2 bases from V and 2 bases from J, with 14 bases between. This CDR3 is built from 16 residues. CDR3 bases: TGCGCCAGCAGCTTAGAGGCCAACCCCCCCTACAATGAGCAGTTCTTC. Its translation: CASSLEANPPYNEQFF.

The chain combines TRBV6-6 with TRBJ1-1, with 7 bases that match TRBD1. This CDR3 is 13 amino acids long. The germline V gene encodes CDR1 MNHNY and CDR2 SVGAGI (reference sequence). The V gene end was trimmed by 4 bases and the J gene end by 5 bases; junction bases not matched to a gene: 4. The CDR3 region is CASSLQGRTEAFF. CDR3 coding DNA: TGTGCCAGCAGTTTACAGGGGAGGACTGAAGCTTTCTTT.

The V and J genes are TRBV10-3 and TRBJ2-1; D is unresolved. This CDR3 comprises 13 residues. Germline CDR1 is ENHRY and CDR2 is SYGVKD. Trimming shortened V by 10 bases and J by 0 bases, and 10 bases separated the two germline ends. The CDR3 loop reads CASRQNSYNEQFF. The CDR3 DNA reads as TGTGCCAGCAGACAAAACTCCTACAATGAGCAGTTCTTC.

A single count supports this clone. The chain uses TRBV4-1 and TRBJ1-5; 9 bases are shared with TRBD1. CDR3 length equals 16 residues. Trimming removed 0 bases from V and 2 bases from J; junction bases left unmatched: 2. CDR1 MGHRA and CDR2 YSYEKL come from the germline V gene. CDR3: CASSQDDRGGNQPQHF. The DNA for the CDR3 is TGCGCCAGCAGCCAAGATGACAGGGGGGGCAATCAGCCCCAGCATTTT.

The V call is TRBV4-3, the J call TRBJ1-5; the D gene is possibly TRBD1 (6 bases). This CDR3 comprises 15 residues. Trimming pared 3 bases from V and 6 bases from J, leaving 15 bases between. Per germline, CDR1 LGHNA and CDR2 YSLEER. This CDR3 reads CASSQTRGRGQPQHF. DNA for the CDR3: TGCGCCAGCAGCCAGACCCGGGGCAGGGGTCAGCCCCAGCATTTT.

CDR3 DNA sequence: TGTGCCAGCGGAGACAGGGTCACAGATACGCAGTATTTT. The encoded protein is CASGDRVTDTQYF. The gene calls are TRBV6-1 and TRBJ2-3; 7 bases are shared with TRBD1. Germline V CDR1 and CDR2: MNHNS, SASEGT. The length of the CDR3 is 13 residues. The junction had 4 bases not matched to a gene; V was cut back by 8 bases and J by 2 bases.

Judged by abundance, this clone is medium-sized. V usage is TRBV5-6 and J usage is TRBJ1-1, with 10 bases matching TRBD1. CDR1 is SGHDT and CDR2 is YYEEEE in the germline V gene. Trimming removed 0 bases from V and 11 bases from J; junction bases left unmatched: 7. This CDR3 has 14 residues. CDR3 sequence reads: CASSLVATGGAAFF. CDR3 coding DNA: TGTGCCAGCAGCTTGGTAGCGACAGGGGGCGCGGCTTTCTTT.

The chain carries TRBV10-3 and TRBJ2-7; TRBD1 matches 8 bases. V lost 7 bases, J lost 0 bases, and 2 bases stayed unmatched. Germline CDR1 and CDR2: ENHRY and SYGVKD. The CDR3 loop spans 13 amino acids. CDR3 coding DNA: TGTGCCATCACAGGGGGCCTCTCCTACGAGCAGTACTTC. Translated, it gives CAITGGLSYEQYF.

The rearrangement joins TRBV10-3 to TRBJ2-7; TRBD1 agrees at 10 bases. The CDR3 spans 13 residues. Trimming cost V 4 bases and J 6 bases; bases outside gene matches: 3. Germline V gene sequence: CDR1 ENHRY, CDR2 SYGVKD. This CDR3 reads CAISAGQGREQYF. CDR3 DNA sequence: TGTGCCATCAGTGCGGGACAGGGGCGCGAGCAGTACTTC.

In this sample, this clone turned up a few times. V usage is TRBV5-1 and J usage is TRBJ1-1; 9 positions agree with TRBD1. Germline CDR1 and CDR2: SGHRS and YFSETQ. This CDR3 has 16 residues. V was pared by 3 bases and J by 1 base, with 7 bases of the junction left unmatched. DNA of the CDR3: TGCGCCAGCAGCTACGGACAGGGGTCTTGGAACACTGAAGCTTTCTTT. Residues: CASSYGQGSWNTEAFF.

This chain uses TRBV27 with TRBJ1-2, with D possibly matching TRBD1 (6 bases). CDR1 and CDR2 from the germline V gene are MNHEY and SMNVEV (reference sequence). CDR3 length equals 17 residues. The germline V and J ends were trimmed by 4 bases and 1 base, with 19 bases remaining between them. CDR3 sequence (DNA): TGTGCCAGCAGTTCCCATCCCGGGACAAAGGATAACTATGGCTACACCTTC. This gives the protein CASSSHPGTKDNYGYTF.

The gene calls are TRBV7-6 and TRBJ1-6; the D is unclear. The CDR3 runs to 15 residues. The germline gives CDR1 SGHVS, CDR2 FNYEAQ. V dropped 4 bases and J dropped 7 bases, with 14 bases sitting between them. The CDR3 coding sequence is TGTGCCAGCAGCTCGAGTGAGACTTCGAATTCACCCCTCCACTTT. This encodes CASSSSETSNSPLHF.

The J gene is TRBJ1-5, the V gene TRBV9; the match to TRBD1 covers 7 bases. V trimming: 3 bases; J trimming: 6 bases; junction bases outside the gene matches: 6. The CDR3 consists of 14 residues. Germline V gene sequence: CDR1 SGDLS, CDR2 YYNGEE. CDR3 sequence reads: CASSAGTVFQPQHF. In DNA form, the CDR3 reads TGTGCCAGCAGCGCTGGGACAGTATTTCAGCCCCAGCATTTT.